This is a list of T cell receptor beta chains from one sample in a study of blood T cell repertoires in COVID-19. The table came from immunoSEQ multiplex PCR; TCRdb's copy has only in-frame clones and leaves some out. The table lists about 330,000 clones, over 80% of them singletons. Material for sequencing was PBMCs or T cells enriched from blood (not recorded which). These TCRs come from a man younger than 40 who had recovered from COVID-19. CDR3s include the opening cysteine and the closing phenylalanine or tryptophan. Each record gives: CDR3 length, J gene, V gene, D gene, clone size, CDR3 DNA, CDR3 protein. A D gene is named only where the DNA matches it firmly. The listing skips clone size in some rows; elsewhere it reads once, few, many or a size class.

16 TRBJ2-5 TRBV3-1/TRBV3-2 TRBD2 - TGTGCCAGCAGCCCTCTACTAGCGGGGGGGCACGAGACCCAGTACTTC CASSPLLAGGHETQYF
14 TRBJ1-1 TRBV6-5 - - TGTGCCAGCAGTTACTCGATGCTTAACAGGGAAGCTTTCTTT CASSYSMLNREAFF
14 TRBJ2-3 TRBV11-2 TRBD2 - TGTGCCAGCAGCCCGCGGGGGAGCACAGATACGCAGTATTTT CASSPRGSTDTQYF
12 TRBJ2-7 TRBV5-1 - - TGCGCCAGCAGCTTTGACAGCTACGAGCAGTACTTC CASSFDSYEQYF
15 TRBJ1-2 TRBV27 - - TGTGCCAGCAGTTCCCACAGATATGACGGCTATGGCTACACCTTC CASSSHRYDGYGYTF
15 TRBJ1-3 TRBV11-2 - - TGTGCCAGCAGCTCGAGGGTTCTCTCTGGAAACACCATATATTTT CASSSRVLSGNTIYF
18 TRBJ2-3 TRBV6-6 TRBD2 - TGTGCCAGCAGTCCGCTCCCCCCGGGTAGCGGGGGGGTAGGTACGCAGTATTTT CASSPLPPGSGGVGTQYF
13 TRBJ1-2 TRBV12-3/TRBV12-4 TRBD1 many TGTGCCAGCAGCACAGACAGGGTTGGTGGCTACACCTTC CASSTDRVGGYTF
14 TRBJ1-1 TRBV4-2 TRBD1 - TGTGCCAGCAGCCTCCGGGACAGTAACACTGAAGCTTTCTTT CASSLRDSNTEAFF
18 TRBJ1-1 TRBV5-1 TRBD1 - TGCGCCAGCAGTCATCGTGCAGGGGGTATGATGACGAACACTGAAGCTTTCTTT CASSHRAGGMMTNTEAFF
12 TRBJ1-2 TRBV24-1 - - TGTGCCACCAGTGACACGTCCTATGACTACACCTTC CATSDTSYDYTF
12 TRBJ2-7 TRBV30 - few TGTGCCTGTTCTGGGTGGGGAGGCGAGCAGTACTTC CACSGWGGEQYF
15 TRBJ1-6 TRBV9 - - TGTGCCAGCAGCGTAGGCGGGGTGGATAATTCACCCCTCCACTTT CASSVGGVDNSPLHF
14 TRBJ2-1 TRBV9 - - TGTGCCAGCAGCGTAGACACCTCCTACAATGAGCAGTTCTTC CASSVDTSYNEQFF
14 TRBJ1-1 TRBV6-6 - - TGTGCCAGCAGTATCCGGGAGGCCACGACTGAAGCTTTCTTT CASSIREATTEAFF
12 TRBJ2-1 TRBV5-8 - - TGTGCCAGCAGCTTGGGGCGGGGCACGCAGTTCTTC CASSLGRGTQFF
13 TRBJ1-1 TRBV10-3 - - TGTGCCATCAGTGAGTCTGAGGGTACTGAAGCTTTCTTT CAISESEGTEAFF
15 TRBJ2-2 TRBV6-5 TRBD2 - TGTGCCAGCAGGCAAAGCGGGGGGAACACCGGGGAGCTGTTTTTT CASRQSGGNTGELFF
13 TRBJ2-7 TRBV5-6 - - TGTGCCAGCAGCTCGGGATTCCCCTACGAGCAGTACTTC CASSSGFPYEQYF
13 TRBJ2-5 TRBV12-3/TRBV12-4 - - TGTGCCAGCAGCCCCCTCCCCGACAGGACCCAGTACTTC CASSPLPDRTQYF
13 TRBJ1-1 TRBV28 - - TGTGCCAGCAGTCCGTTAGAGGGCACTGAAGCTTTCTTT CASSPLEGTEAFF
14 TRBJ1-2 TRBV10-3 TRBD1 - TGTGCCATCAGTGAAAGCAGGGACAGGGGTGGCTACACCTTC CAISESRDRGGYTF
16 TRBJ1-6 TRBV6-1 - - TGTGCCAGCAGTGACGGCAGGGTGGTAACCAATTCACCCCTCCACTTT CASSDGRVVTNSPLHF
12 TRBJ1-3 TRBV28 - - TGTGCCAGCAGTCCTTTTTCAAACACCATATATTTT CASSPFSNTIYF
14 TRBJ2-1 TRBV10-3 - - TGTGCCACCGCAGGGGAGCGCAACTACAATGAGCAGTTCTTC CATAGERNYNEQFF
13 TRBJ2-7 TRBV19 TRBD1 - TGTGCCAGTAGATTGGACAGGGGACACGAGCAGTACTTC CASRLDRGHEQYF
16 TRBJ2-3 TRBV3-1/TRBV3-2 TRBD2 - TGTGCCAGCAGCCCACAACGGGGGGTACGCACAGATACGCAGTATTTT CASSPQRGVRTDTQYF
15 TRBJ1-2 TRBV28 TRBD1 - TGTGCCAGCAGTTTGCCGTGGGACAGGGCGTATGGCTACACCTTC CASSLPWDRAYGYTF
14 TRBJ2-5 TRBV28 - - TGTGCCAGCACTGGAACGAGCGAAAAGGAGACCCAGTACTTC CASTGTSEKETQYF
14 TRBJ1-2 TRBV28 TRBD1 - TGTGCCAGCAGTGTCGCCGGGACAGCTTCTGGCTACACCTTC CASSVAGTASGYTF
14 TRBJ1-1 TRBV3-1/TRBV3-2 - - TGTGCCAGCAGCCAAGGTCAGGGGAACACTGAAGCTTTCTTT CASSQGQGNTEAFF
15 TRBJ2-1 TRBV18 - - TGTGCCAGCTCACCAGGCCGGACAGAATACAATGAGCAGTTCTTC CASSPGRTEYNEQFF
13 TRBJ1-5 TRBV5-1 - - TGCGCCAGCAGCTTGGGGGCGGGTCAGCCCCAGCATTTT CASSLGAGQPQHF
14 TRBJ1-1 TRBV27 TRBD1 - TGTGCCAGCAGTTTGGGTGGGACAGGCAGGAAAGCTTTCTTT CASSLGGTGRKAFF
14 TRBJ1-3 TRBV30 TRBD1 - TGTGCCTGGACCTCACGGACAGGGAGAAACACCATATATTTT CAWTSRTGRNTIYF
15 TRBJ2-7 TRBV5-6 - - TGTGCCAGCAGCTTGGCCCCGAGGCTCTCCTACGAGCAGTACTTC CASSLAPRLSYEQYF
16 TRBJ1-2 TRBV30 TRBD1 - TGTGCCTGGAGTGTACTCCGGACAGGGTCAATCTATGGCTACACCTTC CAWSVLRTGSIYGYTF
15 TRBJ1-1 TRBV19 TRBD1 - TGTGCCAGTAGTACCCAGCCGACAGGGGTAACTGAAGCTTTCTTT CASSTQPTGVTEAFF
13 TRBJ2-7 TRBV4-1 TRBD1 - TGCGCCAGCAGCCACGCTCACAGGGGCGAGCAGTACTTC CASSHAHRGEQYF
16 TRBJ1-5 TRBV5-1 TRBD1 - TGCGCCAGCAGCTCAGGACAGGGTATTCGCAATCAGCCCCAGCATTTT CASSSGQGIRNQPQHF
16 TRBJ2-5 TRBV7-9 TRBD1 few TGTGCCAGCAGCCCCCGGACAGGGCTTGCCCAAGAGACCCAGTACTTC CASSPRTGLAQETQYF
14 TRBJ2-7 TRBV7-8 TRBD1 - TGTGCCAGCAGCTTCCGGACAGGGGAACACGAGCAGTACTTC CASSFRTGEHEQYF
12 TRBJ1-3 TRBV2 TRBD1 - TGTGCCAGGGGACAGGGTGGAAACACCATATATTTT CARGQGGNTIYF
15 TRBJ1-6 TRBV18 TRBD1 - TGTGCCAGCTCACCCAACAGGGGCATAAATTCACCCCTCCACTTT CASSPNRGINSPLHF
19 TRBJ2-6 TRBV9 - - TGTGCCAGCAGCGTAGAAGACAGGAGAGCCTACTCTGGGGCCAACGTCCTGACTTTC CASSVEDRRAYSGANVLTF
14 TRBJ2-1 TRBV6-6 - - TGTGCCAGCAGTGTACAGGGCCCCTACAATGAGCAGTTCTTC CASSVQGPYNEQFF
14 TRBJ1-6 TRBV5-1 - - TGCGCCAGCAGCTTGGCCGGGGGTAATTCACCCCTCCACTTT CASSLAGGNSPLHF
14 TRBJ2-7 TRBV28 - - TGTGCCAGCAGTGGGACAATTAACCTCTACGAGCAGTACTTC CASSGTINLYEQYF
14 TRBJ2-1 TRBV3-1/TRBV3-2 - - TGTGCCAGCAGCCTACTTGGGGGGAATGGGGAGCAGTTCTTC CASSLLGGNGEQFF
12 TRBJ1-1 TRBV28 - - TGTGCCAGCAGTTCCATGAACACTGAAGCTTTCTTT CASSSMNTEAFF
14 TRBJ2-7 TRBV28 - - TGTGCCAGCAGTTTCCCAGGACTGGCCTACGAGCAGTACTTC CASSFPGLAYEQYF
12 TRBJ1-5 TRBV9 - few TGTGCCAGCAGCGGGGGGGGTCAGCCCCAGCATTTT CASSGGGQPQHF
13 TRBJ1-2 TRBV12-3/TRBV12-4 TRBD1 - TGTGCCAGCAGTGGGGGACAGAGCTATGGCTACACCTTC CASSGGQSYGYTF
15 TRBJ2-2 TRBV5-4 - - TGTGCCAGCAGCTTGGTCGGGTCGAACACCGGGGAGCTGTTTTTT CASSLVGSNTGELFF